This TCR beta chain was sequenced for a study of cytomegalovirus exposure and HLA in healthy donors. Study-wide points: The CMV antigen specificity of a few CMV-associated chains was confirmed through in vitro analysis. Some TCR beta chains (roughly 160 of them) were listed as cytomegalovirus-associated. Despite most TCR sequences being rare, some public TCRs occurred in many donors.

Looked up from germline, CDR1 is LNHNV and CDR2 is YYDKDF (reference sequence). The CDR3 is made up of 14 amino acids. The ends lost 5 bases at V and 2 bases at J; junction bases unmatched: 6. Notes on this clone: Its specificity is not known.

Produced via immunoSEQ multiplex PCR; TCRdb's table is partial and in-frame only. The sample carries some 250,000 clones, almost 90% recorded once. The receptor's source is a woman aged 18 to 35 in good health and CMV-seronegative. This chain links TRBV15 with TRBJ2-7, with 7 bases aligning to TRBD2. Source material: PBMCs. The CDR3 is CATSRGRGAYEQYV. CDR3 DNA sequence: TGTGCCACCAGCCGGGGACGGGGGGCCTACGAGCAGTACGTC.